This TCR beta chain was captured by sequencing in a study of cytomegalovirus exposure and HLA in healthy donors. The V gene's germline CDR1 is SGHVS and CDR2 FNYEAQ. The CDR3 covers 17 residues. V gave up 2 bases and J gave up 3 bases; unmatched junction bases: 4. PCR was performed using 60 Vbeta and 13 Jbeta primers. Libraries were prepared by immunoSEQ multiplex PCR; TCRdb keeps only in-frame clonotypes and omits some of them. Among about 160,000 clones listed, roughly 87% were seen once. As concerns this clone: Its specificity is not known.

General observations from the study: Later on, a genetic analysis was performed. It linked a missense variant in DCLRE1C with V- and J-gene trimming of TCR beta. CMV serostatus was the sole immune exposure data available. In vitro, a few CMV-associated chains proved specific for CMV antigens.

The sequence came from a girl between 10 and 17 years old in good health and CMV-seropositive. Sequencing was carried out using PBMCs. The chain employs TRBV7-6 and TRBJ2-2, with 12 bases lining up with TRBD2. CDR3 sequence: CASSLLAGGPYTGELFF. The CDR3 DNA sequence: TGTGCCAGCAGCTTACTAGCGGGGGGGCCGTACACCGGGGAGCTGTTTTTT.